These 19 T cell receptor beta chains were sequenced from one sample in a study of blood T cell repertoires in COVID-19. Here immunoSEQ multiplex PCR was the method, and the copy in TCRdb shows in-frame clones only, minus some. The profile covers about 72,000 clones, with more than 75% appearing a single time and approximately 11% taken by the ten largest. The sequencing sample was made of peripheral blood. These receptors were collected from a man in his 70s with active or convalescent COVID-19.

The gene calls are TRBV2 and TRBJ1-1; unclear D gene. CDR1 SNHLY and CDR2 FYNNEI come from the germline V gene. The length of the CDR3 is 11 residues. V was trimmed by 7 bases and J by 5 bases, leaving 8 bases between them. The CDR3 DNA reads TGTGCCAGCATGGGCCGTACTGAAGCTTTCTTT. This encodes CASMGRTEAFF.

V usage is TRBV21-1 and J usage is TRBJ2-7; the table's D call, TRBD2, was not checked against the DNA. TRBV21-1 is a pseudogene segment. This CDR3 has 18 amino acids. DNA for the CDR3: TGTGCCAGCAGCAAATTAAGTAGACCGGGACTAGTCTCTTACGAGCAGTACTTC. This codes for CASSKLSRPGLVSYEQYF.

J is TRBJ1-2 and V is TRBV18; no definite D call. Germline V lookup: CDR1 KGHSH, CDR2 LQKENI. The CDR3 consists of 13 residues. V was trimmed by 3 bases and J by 2 bases, leaving 7 bases between them. The CDR3 DNA reads as TGTGCCAGCTCACCGACTGGGAACTATGGCTACACCTTC. Protein: CASSPTGNYGYTF. The whole variable domain, remainder taken from reference TRBV18 and TRBJ1-2, is NAGVMQNPRHLVRRRGQEARLRCSPMKGHSHVYWYRQLPEEGLKFMVYLQKENIIDESGMPKERFSAEFPKEGPSILRIQQVVRGDSAAYFCASSPTGNYGYTFGSGTRLTVV.

V and J are TRBV7-9 and TRBJ2-3; possible D gene TRBD1, 6 bases. V lost 6 bases to trimming and J lost 3 bases, with 19 bases between them. The CDR3 has 16 amino acids. CDR1 SEHNR and CDR2 FQNEAQ come from the germline V gene (reference sequence). CDR3 DNA: TGTGCCAGCAGTCCGCTATCAGGGGCCCAGACAGATACGCAGTATTTT. It specifies CASSPLSGAQTDTQYF.

The chain joins TRBV2 to TRBJ2-5, with D unclear. Trimming pared 4 bases from V and 4 bases from J, leaving 10 bases between. Germline lookup yields CDR1 SNHLY and CDR2 FYNNEI. This CDR3 region has 13 residues. CDR3 DNA sequence: TGTGCCAGCAGTGCGTCGGTGAGAGAGACCCAGTACTTC. Amino acid sequence: CASSASVRETQYF.

The chain recombines TRBV2 with TRBJ2-1; 10 bases fit TRBD2. The CDR3 extends over 16 amino acids. The germline CDR1 and CDR2 sequences are SNHLY and FYNNEI. The trim removed 6 bases at V and 6 bases at J, leaving 11 bases unmatched. Written as DNA, the CDR3 is TGTGCCAGCAGCGACCCCCCGGTAGCGGGAGGCAATGAGCAGTTCTTC. It specifies CASSDPPVAGGNEQFF. The full variable domain, completed using reference TRBV2 and TRBJ2-1, is EPEVTQTPSHQVTQMGQEVILRCVPISNHLYFYWYRQILGQKVEFLVSFYNNEISEKSEIFDDQFSVERPDGSNFTLKIRSTKLEDSAMYFCASSDPPVAGGNEQFFGPGTRLTVL.

This clone was picked up a small number of times. V is TRBV19 and J is TRBJ1-2; 8 bases agree with TRBD1. After removal of 3 bases from V and 3 bases from J, the junction contained 3 bases not matched to a gene. This CDR3 is built from 14 residues. The germline V gene has CDR1 LNHDA and CDR2 SQIVND (reference sequence). CDR3 amino acids: CASSIQGADYGYTF. CDR3 bases: TGTGCCAGTAGTATCCAGGGGGCAGACTATGGCTACACCTTC.

The V call is TRBV2, the J call TRBJ1-4; no clear D gene. CDR1 is SNHLY, CDR2 FYNNEI, per germline. Trimming cost V 1 base and J 8 bases, with 14 bases left between them. The CDR3 is 15 amino acids. In DNA, the CDR3 is TGTGCCAGCAGTGAAGGAGGCATTGGAGGGGAAAAACTGTTTTTT. Translating gives CASSEGGIGGEKLFF.

The gene calls are TRBV4-2 and TRBJ1-1, with TRBD1 matching over 8 bases. This CDR3 is 16 amino acids long. Germline CDR1 and CDR2: LGHNA and YNFKEQ. The trim removed 3 bases at V and 1 base at J, leaving 7 bases unmatched. The CDR3 sequence: CASSHNPGQENTEAFF. In DNA form, the CDR3 reads TGTGCCAGCAGCCACAATCCGGGACAGGAGAACACTGAAGCTTTCTTT.

J is TRBJ1-5 and V is TRBV9; D is perhaps TRBD1 (6 bases). V was clipped by 1 base and J by 4 bases, with 9 bases between them. Germline CDR1 SGDLS, CDR2 YYNGEE. The CDR3 is 14 residues long. CDR3 in DNA: TGTGCCAGCAGCGTAACAGGGTTAAATCAGCCCCAGCATTTT. It yields the protein CASSVTGLNQPQHF.

The chain recombines TRBV29-1 with TRBJ2-7; TRBD2 agrees at 10 bases. CDR1 and CDR2 from the germline V gene are SQVTM and ANQGSEA. Trimming cost V 6 bases and J 2 bases; bases outside gene matches: 4. CDR3 length: 13 amino acids. The CDR3 DNA reads TGCAGCGTCCGGACTAGCGGCGCCTACGAGCAGTACTTC. Protein sequence: CSVRTSGAYEQYF.

The CDR3 sequence: CASSPSRGGGNQPQHF. For the CDR3, the DNA is TGTGCCAGTAGCCCCTCCCGGGGGGGTGGCAATCAGCCCCAGCATTTT. The chain links TRBV19 to TRBJ1-5, with D maybe TRBD1 (5 bases). The CDR3 extends over 16 amino acids. Trimming removed 6 bases from V and 2 bases from J, with 17 bases in between. Germline CDR1 is LNHDA and CDR2 is SQIVND (reference sequence).

The chain carries TRBV29-1 and TRBJ1-2; a weak D match, TRBD1 (6 bases). The CDR3 length is 13 residues. With 4 bases removed from V and 3 bases from J, the gap between germline ends came to 12 bases. The germline V gene has CDR1 SQVTM and CDR2 ANQGSEA. The CDR3 protein is CSVVGQRDYGYTF. The CDR3 DNA reads as TGCAGCGTTGTTGGACAGCGCGACTATGGCTACACCTTC.

J is TRBJ1-5 and V is TRBV10-1; 9 bases are a match to TRBD1. The CDR3 consists of 17 residues. V shed 2 bases, J shed 3 bases, and the junction held 8 bases outside the gene matches. Germline assignment: CDR1 WNHNN and CDR2 SYGVQD (reference sequence). The chain's CDR3 is CASSEAPTGGPNQPQHF. The CDR3 DNA sequence: TGCGCCAGCAGTGAGGCCCCGACAGGGGGTCCCAATCAGCCCCAGCATTTT.

The rearrangement joins TRBV28 to TRBJ2-1; 7 nucleotides line up with TRBD1. CDR1 is MDHEN, CDR2 SYDVKM, per germline. This CDR3 has 17 residues. With 6 bases clipped from V and 5 bases from J, the junction kept 16 bases outside the gene matches. CDR3 in amino acids: CASRPAASGTADNEQFF. The CDR3 DNA reads TGTGCCAGCAGGCCCGCGGCCTCCGGGACAGCGGACAATGAGCAGTTCTTC.

The rearrangement uses TRBV2 and TRBJ1-4; a weak D match, TRBD1 (5 bases). This CDR3 spans 15 amino acids. Trimming stripped 1 base from V and 7 bases from J, with 13 bases between. Germline V lookup: CDR1 SNHLY, CDR2 FYNNEI. The DNA for the CDR3 is TGTGCCAGCAGTGAAGTAGGCCAGGGTGGTGAAAAACTGTTTTTT. It encodes CASSEVGQGGEKLFF.

With regard to this clone: The junction shows a germline mismatch at one end, possibly a read error. V usage is TRBV4-1 and J usage is TRBJ1-1; D uncertain. CDR1 MGHRA and CDR2 YSYEKL come from the germline V gene. The CDR3 sequence is 15 residues long. The CDR3 reads CASTQFYSGRAEAFF. CDR3 nucleotides: TGCGCCAGCACCCAATTTTATAGTGGGAGGGCTGAAGCTTTCTTT.

J is TRBJ2-3 and V is TRBV5-8; 8 positions agree with TRBD1. V was clipped by 0 bases and J by 4 bases; unmatched bases: 4. The CDR3 sequence is 15 residues long. Per the germline V gene, CDR1 is SGHTS and CDR2 is YDEGEE. DNA of the CDR3: TGTGCCAGCAGCTTGGTCAGACAGGGGCCAGATACGCAGTATTTT. This codes for CASSLVRQGPDTQYF.

The V call is TRBV2, the J call TRBJ2-7; 8 nucleotides match TRBD2. Germline lookup yields CDR1 SNHLY and CDR2 FYNNEI. The ends lost 6 bases at V and 3 bases at J; junction bases unmatched: 7. The CDR3 runs to 14 residues. CDR3 DNA: TGTGCCAGCAGGGCGGCTAGCGGGTACTACGAGCAGTACTTC. Residues: CASRAASGYYEQYF.